This T cell receptor beta chain was obtained from a study of neurological immune-mediated disorders. TCRdb called the 5' RACE reads again in MiXCR, with one record for every CDR3 protein. The table has more than 50,000 distinct CDR3 sequences, 3% to 4% seen once. This clonotype was seen at least ten times. Unsorted libraries came from 2 million PBMCs stored at -80 °C. CDR3 size: 15 residues. From germline, CDR1 is LGHNA and CDR2 YSLEER. V lost 2 bases to trimming and J lost 1 base; unmatched junction nucleotides: 2. The sequence was obtained from a woman in her fifties or sixties with multiple sclerosis. The chain uses TRBV4-3 and TRBJ2-7; 10 nucleotides agree with TRBD2. Sequenced input: PBMCs. The DNA for the CDR3 is TGCGCCAGCAGCCAAAGCGGGGGGGCGTCCTACGAGCAGTACTTC. The encoded protein is CASSQSGGASYEQYF.